This TCR beta chain was identified during a study of T cell repertoires in cytomegalovirus infection. The wider study: Carrying CMV and the relevant HLA type showed in public TCR beta signatures.

Overall study results and limits: Ex vivo responses were dominated by HLA-C-restricted CMV-specific TCR beta clonotypes. CMV carriers with the relevant HLA were identified by cumulative public TCR beta family frequency.

The CDR3 covers 15 residues. Germline V gene data show CDR1 as SGHRS and CDR2 as YFSETQ. V shed 1 base and J 3 bases; nucleotides not matched to a gene: 7. Each CDR3 protein is one row after TCRdb ran MiXCR on the reads. Of about 830,000 distinct CDR3 sequences listed, approximately 29% are singletons. In this sample, this clonotype turned up a few times. The antigen remains unidentified. The rearrangement joins TRBV5-1 to TRBJ2-7, with 7 nucleotides matching TRBD1. This TCR was sampled from a human donor in good health (CMV status not recorded). Some clones in this sample may be carry-over from other donors' samples. The sample consisted of cultured CD8+ T cells from PBMCs, taken from culture after CMV antigen stimulation. Written as DNA, the CDR3 is TGCGCCAGCAGCTTGCCCCCGGGACAGAGCTACGAGCAGTACGTC. It yields the protein CASSLPPGQSYEQYV.